This T cell receptor (beta chain) was identified during a study of blood T cell repertoires in COVID-19. Study in general: Both acute and convalescent COVID-19 samples were obtained from the United States, Italy and Spain. T cells, B-cell-depleted T cells, or PBMCs provided the cDNA or gDNA that served as material.

The protocol was immunoSEQ multiplex PCR, while the TCRdb copy is restricted to in-frame clones and leaves out a portion. The sample records around 270,000 clones, around 86% being singletons. This CDR3 is 15 amino acids long. Germline V gene lookup returns CDR1 SNHLY and CDR2 FYNNEI. Unmatched junction bases numbered 5, after V lost 4 bases and J lost 2 bases. This TCR came from a man in his forties who had recovered from COVID-19. The chain carries TRBV2 and TRBJ2-3; 8 bases are shared with TRBD2. Sequenced material: peripheral blood. CDR3 loop: CASSVAGGVTDTQYF. The CDR3 coding sequence is TGTGCCAGCAGTGTTGCGGGAGGCGTCACAGATACGCAGTATTTT.